A single sample gave rise to the 5 T cell receptor beta chains below, sequenced in a study of vaccination and CD4 T cells after COVID-19. Once obtained from cultured CD4+ T cells, the DNA was sequenced using the Oncomine TCR Beta short-read assay. TCRdb fed the PCR reads into MiXCR, producing one record per CDR3 protein. The table includes about 20,000 distinct CDR3 sequences, 45% to 70% detected once. These TCRs' antigens remain unknown. Described treatment: roughly ten-day PBMC culture with coronavirus spike peptide pools or control peptides (ViraFEST assay). Sequencing was carried out using CD4+ T cells from blood, cultured in vitro. The receptors were gathered from a human donor who had recovered from COVID-19.

About this clonotype itself: A junction boundary mismatches the germline segment, possibly from a read error. The rearrangement uses TRBV7-8 and TRBJ1-1; D possibly corresponds to TRBD1 (5 bases). CDR1 is SGHVS, CDR2 FQNEAQ, per germline. CDR3 length: 15 residues. DNA for the CDR3: TGTACCAGCAGCTTAGGGGCCAAAATGAACACTGAAGCTTTCTTT. Encoded protein: CTSSLGAKMNTEAFF.

The chain uses TRBV30 and TRBJ2-7; TRBD1 aligns across 8 bases. The CDR3 covers 13 residues. Germline CDR1 and CDR2: GTSNPN and SVGIG (reference sequence). V was pared by 3 bases and J by 3 bases, with 4 bases of the junction left unmatched. The CDR3 loop is CAWRDRARYEQYF. The CDR3 bases are TGTGCCTGGAGGGACAGGGCTCGCTACGAGCAGTACTTC. The whole variable domain, remainder taken from reference TRBV30 and TRBJ2-7, is SQTIHQWPATLVQPVGSPLSLECTVEGTSNPNLYWYRQAAGRGLQLLFYSVGIGQISSEVPQNLSASRPQDRQFILSSKKLLLSDSGFYLCAWRDRARYEQYFGPGTRLTVT.

The chain recombines TRBV18 with TRBJ2-3; D remains unclear. This CDR3 has 13 amino acids. Germline lookup yields CDR1 KGHSH and CDR2 LQKENI. The germline V and J ends were trimmed by 1 base and 5 bases, with 7 bases remaining between them. The CDR3 nucleotides read TGTGCCAGCTCACCACTCCTGGGAGATACGCAGTATTTT. As protein: CASSPLLGDTQYF.

V gene TRBV7-8 combines with J gene TRBJ2-1, with 7 positions matching TRBD2. The CDR3 covers 16 residues. Germline loops: CDR1 SGHVS, CDR2 FQNEAQ. After removal of 5 bases from V and 9 bases from J, the junction contained 16 bases not matched to a gene. CDR3 loop: CASSRPRGREGSEQFF. CDR3 nucleotides: TGTGCCAGCAGCCGCCCTCGGGGCAGGGAGGGGAGTGAGCAGTTCTTC.

V usage is TRBV18 and J usage is TRBJ1-1, with 7 bases matching TRBD1. Looked up from germline, CDR1 is KGHSH and CDR2 is LQKENI. This CDR3 is built from 14 residues. J lost 8 bases, V lost 4 bases, and 10 bases had no gene match. CDR3 sequence reads: CASSQNTGVLEAFF. CDR3 in DNA: TGTGCCAGCTCACAAAATACAGGGGTTCTGGAAGCTTTCTTT.